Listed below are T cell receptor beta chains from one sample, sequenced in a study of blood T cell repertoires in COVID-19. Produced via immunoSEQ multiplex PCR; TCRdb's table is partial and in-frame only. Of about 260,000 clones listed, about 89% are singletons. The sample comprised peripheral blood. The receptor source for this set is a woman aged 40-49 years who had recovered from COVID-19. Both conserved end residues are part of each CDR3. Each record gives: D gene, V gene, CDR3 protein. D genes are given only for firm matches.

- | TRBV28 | CASLSSGNTIYF
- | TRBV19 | CASRPRGVARYTEAFF
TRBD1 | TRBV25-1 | CASSTGGTGVTDTQYF
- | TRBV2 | CASSTGEQYF
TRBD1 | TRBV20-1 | CSASSGQMNTEAFF
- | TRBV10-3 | CAISGPRQAGTGELFF
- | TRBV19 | CASSRGTQSTDTQYF
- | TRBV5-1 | CASSLPFGGGASDEQFF
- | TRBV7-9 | CASSPGTIRDQPQHF
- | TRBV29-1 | CSVERTLNTGELFF
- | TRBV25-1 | CASSERISSEEQYF
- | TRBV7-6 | CASSLQVNTEAFF
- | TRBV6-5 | CASSYIMNTEAFF
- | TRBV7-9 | CASSLKGSRLTGGYTF
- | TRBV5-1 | CASSLLGSSGANVLTF
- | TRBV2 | CASTLTLSETQYF
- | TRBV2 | CASIGRDSSYEQYF
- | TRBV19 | CASSRPGDSPLHF
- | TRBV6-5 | CASSRPLLVAQYF
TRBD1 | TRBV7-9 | CASSLGDSVGEQYF
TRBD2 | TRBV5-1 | CASSLLAGEPAGELFF
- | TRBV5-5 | CASSWTLTEAFF
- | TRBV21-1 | CASSRSGAGELFF
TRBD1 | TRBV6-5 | CASSSGQAQAFF
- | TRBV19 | CASNGGLSNQPQHF
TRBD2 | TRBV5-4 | CASSPSGTLAYEQYF
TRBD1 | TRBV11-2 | CASSLGAGQGDEQFF
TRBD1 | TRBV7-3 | CASSPIPGQTYEQYF
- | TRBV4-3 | CASSQDLGRDEQYF
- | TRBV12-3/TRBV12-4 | CASSPRGVETQYF
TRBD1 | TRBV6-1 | CASSDRDRGYNEQFF
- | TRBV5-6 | CASSRMSGGGEKLFF
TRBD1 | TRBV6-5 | CASTEGGDRIYGYTF
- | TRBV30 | CAWEGERAGPPYEQYF
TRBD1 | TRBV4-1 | CASSRDRVYSPLHF
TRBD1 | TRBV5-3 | CARSQTGQGENEQFF
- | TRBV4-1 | CASSHAREAGELFF
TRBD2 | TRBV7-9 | CASSPSLAGGGDEQFF
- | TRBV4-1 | CASSQAAGYTEAFF
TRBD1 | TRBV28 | CASSSLTGGAETQYF
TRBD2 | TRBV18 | CASSRQRAGRETQYF
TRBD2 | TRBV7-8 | CASSSQRGGSDTQYF
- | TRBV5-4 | CASSPDTQETQYF
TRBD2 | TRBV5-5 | CASSFGGDYEQYF
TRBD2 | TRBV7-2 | CASSELPGTSDGNYNEQFF
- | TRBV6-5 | CASSWVGGPREQYF
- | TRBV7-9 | CASSLWAHLANYGYTF
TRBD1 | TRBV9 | CASTPWTGEETQYF
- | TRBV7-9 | CASSHKQDSGNTIYF
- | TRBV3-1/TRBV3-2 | CASSPSPRGSRNEQFF